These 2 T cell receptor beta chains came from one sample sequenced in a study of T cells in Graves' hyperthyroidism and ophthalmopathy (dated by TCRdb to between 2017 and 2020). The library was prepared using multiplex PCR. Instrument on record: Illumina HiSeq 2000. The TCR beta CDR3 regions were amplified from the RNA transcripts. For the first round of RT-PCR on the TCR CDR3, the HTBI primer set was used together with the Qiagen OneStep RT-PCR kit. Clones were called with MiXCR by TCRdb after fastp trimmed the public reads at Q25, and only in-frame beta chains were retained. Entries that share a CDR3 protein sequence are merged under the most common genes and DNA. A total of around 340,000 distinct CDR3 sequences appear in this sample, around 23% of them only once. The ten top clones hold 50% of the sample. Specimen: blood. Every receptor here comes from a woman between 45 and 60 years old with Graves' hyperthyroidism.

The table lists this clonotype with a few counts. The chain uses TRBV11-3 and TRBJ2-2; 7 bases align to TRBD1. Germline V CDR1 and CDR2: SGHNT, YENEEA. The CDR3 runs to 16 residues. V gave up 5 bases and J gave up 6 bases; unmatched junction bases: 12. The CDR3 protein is CASSRGEGAGPGELFF. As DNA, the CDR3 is TGTGCCAGCAGCCGGGGCGAGGGGGCCGGCCCCGGGGAGCTGTTTTTT.

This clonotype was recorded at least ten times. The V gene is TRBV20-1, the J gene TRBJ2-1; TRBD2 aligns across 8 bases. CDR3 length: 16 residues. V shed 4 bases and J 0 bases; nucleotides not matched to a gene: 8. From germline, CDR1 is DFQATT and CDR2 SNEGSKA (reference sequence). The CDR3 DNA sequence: TGCAGTGCTACCTCCCCAGCGGGAGTCTCCTACAATGAGCAGTTCTTC. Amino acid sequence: CSATSPAGVSYNEQFF.